This record covers a single T cell receptor beta chain. The specificity of this receptor is unknown. No base-level quality is on record; no much larger clone is a single base apart. Peripheral blood CD8+ and CD4+ T cells from healthy donors, Susac syndrome patients and multiple sclerosis patients were profiled using high-throughput TCR beta sequencing. The multiple sclerosis controls were treatment-naive patients whose relapsing-remitting disease, either stable or active, fulfilled the revised McDonald criteria. CD8+ TEMRA cells were enriched by FACS, while bulk CD8+ and CD4+ T cells were purified by magnetic negative isolation. Blood was collected in EDTA tubes and processed within 24 hours, with PBMCs isolated through density gradient centrifugation. PBMCs intended for TCR sequencing were frozen in liquid nitrogen and were later thawed in a 37 degrees C water bath. The sorted or isolated CD4+, CD8+ and CD8+ TEMRA cells reached a purity of at least 90%.

This record belongs to a study of CD8 T cells in Susac syndrome (dated by TCRdb to about 2019). For context, the study as a whole: The study used repertoire sequencing to test whether antigen drove CD8+ T cell activation and differentiation in Susac syndrome.

The study at large found these results: The TCR sequencing and HLA analysis was acknowledged to have included a relatively small number of individuals.

The V and J ends are trimmed by 1 base and 2 bases, leaving 11 bases between them. Measured from the cysteine to the phenylalanine, the CDR3 is 14 residues long. CDR3 DNA only is kept here, 42 bases in frame from base 1. Via the germline V gene (reference sequence), CDR1 is DFQATT and CDR2 SNEGSKA. RNA was extracted using the RNeasy kit, and about 0.45 to 1 microgram was reverse transcribed with random hexamers. The immunoSEQ multiplex PCR assay, which covers 54 Vbeta and 13 Jbeta segments, was used to amplify TCR beta CDR3 regions. To correct PCR amplification bias, a synthetic template baseline was used for both primer optimization and computational correction. Per the authors' processing: Only productive sequences were kept, with reads annotated to V, D and J genes according to IMGT and analyzed in immunoSEQ Analyzer. To calculate clonality, Shannon entropy was normalized by log2 of the number of productive unique sequences and then subtracted from one. For each patient and control, public and private clones were evaluated within the 100 most prevalent clones. A clone was defined as Susac-specific if it was absent from the healthy and MS cohorts, from roughly 990 published viral clones and from other ImmuneACCESS disease sequences. Through fastp at Q25 and MiXCR, TCRdb rebuilt clones from the public reads, retaining in-frame beta chains. All rows with the same CDR3 protein become a single entry with the most common DNA and genes. The V and J calls and clone size are TCRdb's, not the authors'. The sample includes approximately 230,000 distinct CDR3 sequences, with 85% to 95% observed a single time. The leading ten clones occupy 0.065% to 0.075% of the sample.

The sequence is built from TRBV20-1 and TRBJ2-5; the D gene cannot be resolved reliably. Sequencing was done on a sample of CD4+ T cells from PBMCs. This receptor was taken from a human donor with multiple sclerosis. In nucleotide form, the sequence is TGCAGTGCTAGAGCCGGACCCGGTCAAGAGACCCAGTACTTC. Its protein is CSARAGPGQETQYF.